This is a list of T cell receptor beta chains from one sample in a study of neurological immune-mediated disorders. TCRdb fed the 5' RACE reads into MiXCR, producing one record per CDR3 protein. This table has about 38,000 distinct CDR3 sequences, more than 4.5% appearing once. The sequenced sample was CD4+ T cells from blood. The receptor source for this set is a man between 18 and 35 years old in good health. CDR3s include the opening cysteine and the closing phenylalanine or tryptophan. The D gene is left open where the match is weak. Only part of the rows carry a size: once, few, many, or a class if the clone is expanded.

CDR3nt: TGCGCCAGCAGCCCGCAGGGCGGGGGTCTCTCCTACGAGCAGTACTTC
CDR3aa: CASSPQGGGLSYEQYF
v_gene: TRBV5-1
j_gene: TRBJ2-7
abundance: many
d_gene: TRBD2

CDR3nt: TGTGCCAGCAGCTCACACACGGGGAATGAGCAGTTCTTC
CDR3aa: CASSSHTGNEQFF
v_gene: TRBV5-4
j_gene: TRBJ2-1
abundance: many
d_gene: -

CDR3nt: TGTGCCAGCAGTTTAAACAGGGTTACTAATGAAAAACTGTTTTTT
CDR3aa: CASSLNRVTNEKLFF
v_gene: TRBV12-3/TRBV12-4
j_gene: TRBJ1-4
abundance: many
d_gene: -

CDR3nt: TGTGCCAGCAGCCAAGATGTTGGGAGAACTGAAGCTTTCTTT
CDR3aa: CASSQDVGRTEAFF
v_gene: TRBV4-2
j_gene: TRBJ1-1
abundance: many
d_gene: -

CDR3nt: TGTGCCAGCAGCCCACTTCGAAAAGGGGGCACCGGGGAGCTGTTTTTT
CDR3aa: CASSPLRKGGTGELFF
v_gene: TRBV5-6
j_gene: TRBJ2-2
abundance: many
d_gene: -

CDR3nt: TGTGCCAGCAGTTACTCGAAGAGACAGGGAACGACCCACCCCACCGGGGAGCTGTTTTTT
CDR3aa: CASSYSKRQGTTHPTGELFF
v_gene: TRBV6-6
j_gene: TRBJ2-2
abundance: many
d_gene: TRBD1

CDR3nt: TGCAGTGCTACACAGGGTGCGGATCAGCCCCAGCATTTT
CDR3aa: CSATQGADQPQHF
v_gene: TRBV20-1
j_gene: TRBJ1-5
abundance: many
d_gene: -

CDR3nt: TGTGCCAGCAGCCAAGACCGCCGGGTAACTGAAGCTTTCTTT
CDR3aa: CASSQDRRVTEAFF
v_gene: TRBV14
j_gene: TRBJ1-1
abundance: many
d_gene: -

CDR3nt: TGTGCCAGCAGCCCGACTAGTGGAGGCTACGAGCAGTACTTC
CDR3aa: CASSPTSGGYEQYF
v_gene: TRBV7-2
j_gene: TRBJ2-7
abundance: many
d_gene: -

CDR3nt: TGTGCCAGCAGACCGGGACAGAACACCGGGGAGCTGTTTTTT
CDR3aa: CASRPGQNTGELFF
v_gene: TRBV2
j_gene: TRBJ2-2
abundance: many
d_gene: -

CDR3nt: TGCGCCAGCAGCCTCCTTCCCGACGGTACCGTCGAAGCTTTCTTT
CDR3aa: CASSLLPDGTVEAFF
v_gene: TRBV5-1
j_gene: TRBJ1-1
abundance: many
d_gene: -

CDR3nt: TGTGCCAGCAGGCAAACTCTGACTAGCGAGGGACAAGAGACCCAGTACTTC
CDR3aa: CASRQTLTSEGQETQYF
v_gene: TRBV12-3/TRBV12-4
j_gene: TRBJ2-5
abundance: few
d_gene: TRBD2

CDR3nt: TGTGCCAGCAGTGATGGACTAGCGGGTATCGTGGAGACCCAGTACTTC
CDR3aa: CASSDGLAGIVETQYF
v_gene: TRBV9
j_gene: TRBJ2-5
abundance: many
d_gene: TRBD2

CDR3nt: TGTGCCAGCAGACCCCCGGGACAGTATTCACCCCTCCACTTT
CDR3aa: CASRPPGQYSPLHF
v_gene: TRBV6-1
j_gene: TRBJ1-6
abundance: many
d_gene: TRBD1

CDR3nt: TGTGCCAGCAGCCCCCGCCAATCGGCTTTCTTT
CDR3aa: CASSPRQSAFF
v_gene: TRBV9
j_gene: TRBJ1-1
abundance: few
d_gene: -

CDR3nt: TGTGCCACCAGCAGAGAGGGTTCTGGGGCCAACGTCCTGACTTTC
CDR3aa: CATSREGSGANVLTF
v_gene: TRBV15
j_gene: TRBJ2-6
abundance: -
d_gene: -

CDR3nt: TGTGCCAGCAGCTCAAGGCGGGGGTCTGGTGGAAACACCATATATTTT
CDR3aa: CASSSRRGSGGNTIYF
v_gene: TRBV4-2
j_gene: TRBJ1-3
abundance: -
d_gene: -

CDR3nt: TGTGCCAGCAGCCCCGGATTCACAGATACGCAGTATTTT
CDR3aa: CASSPGFTDTQYF
v_gene: TRBV7-3
j_gene: TRBJ2-3
abundance: many
d_gene: -

CDR3nt: TGTGCCAGCAGCACAGGGGAGGATTCACCCCTCCACTTT
CDR3aa: CASSTGEDSPLHF
v_gene: TRBV9
j_gene: TRBJ1-6
abundance: many
d_gene: TRBD1

CDR3nt: TGTTCCAGTAGCTTACGGGCGAACACTGAAGCTTTCTTT
CDR3aa: CSSSLRANTEAFF
v_gene: TRBV7-2
j_gene: TRBJ1-1
abundance: -
d_gene: -

CDR3nt: TGCAGCGTTTTGGACCACACAGATACGCAGTATTTT
CDR3aa: CSVLDHTDTQYF
v_gene: TRBV29-1
j_gene: TRBJ2-3
abundance: many
d_gene: -

CDR3nt: TGTGCCAGCAGTGGGGGGGAGGGTCAGCCCCAGCATTTT
CDR3aa: CASSGGEGQPQHF
v_gene: TRBV2
j_gene: TRBJ1-5
abundance: -
d_gene: -

CDR3nt: TGTGCCACCAGCAGAGAACCGGACACTTACACAGATACGCAGTATTTT
CDR3aa: CATSREPDTYTDTQYF
v_gene: TRBV15
j_gene: TRBJ2-3
abundance: many
d_gene: -

CDR3nt: TGTGCCAGCAGTGAATCAAGCGGGGGGGGGGCAGATACGCAGTATTTT
CDR3aa: CASSESSGGGADTQYF
v_gene: TRBV25-1
j_gene: TRBJ2-3
abundance: many
d_gene: TRBD2

CDR3nt: TGTGCCAGCAGCCAGCCCGGTGGGATGAACACTGAAGCTTTCTTT
CDR3aa: CASSQPGGMNTEAFF
v_gene: TRBV4-2
j_gene: TRBJ1-1
abundance: many
d_gene: -

CDR3nt: TGTGCCAGCAGCCCTTTGCTAGCGGGGGGCGCTGCCTACGAGCAGTACTTC
CDR3aa: CASSPLLAGGAAYEQYF
v_gene: TRBV4-2
j_gene: TRBJ2-7
abundance: many
d_gene: TRBD2

CDR3nt: TGTGCCAGCAGCTTATTCGCGGGGGGCCGCTCTGGGGCCAACGTCCTGACTTTC
CDR3aa: CASSLFAGGRSGANVLTF
v_gene: TRBV7-2
j_gene: TRBJ2-6
abundance: many
d_gene: TRBD2

CDR3nt: TGTGCCAGTAGTATCGAACAGGGTTCTTTCTATGGCTACACCTTC
CDR3aa: CASSIEQGSFYGYTF
v_gene: TRBV19
j_gene: TRBJ1-2
abundance: many
d_gene: -

CDR3nt: TGCGCCAGCAGCACGGACCAATCAGATACGCAGTATTTT
CDR3aa: CASSTDQSDTQYF
v_gene: TRBV5-1
j_gene: TRBJ2-3
abundance: many
d_gene: -

CDR3nt: TGCGCCAGCAGCAACTCAGGGTCCCACCTGACCTACGAGCAGTACTTC
CDR3aa: CASSNSGSHLTYEQYF
v_gene: TRBV5-1
j_gene: TRBJ2-7
abundance: many
d_gene: -

CDR3nt: TGCAGTGCTAGACATCACCGCTACAGGGGGAGAGGTTGGGAGACCCAGTACTTC
CDR3aa: CSARHHRYRGRGWETQYF
v_gene: TRBV20-1
j_gene: TRBJ2-5
abundance: -
d_gene: TRBD1

CDR3nt: TGCAGTGCCAGGACAGGGAGAGTAGGCACCGGGGAGCTGTTTTTT
CDR3aa: CSARTGRVGTGELFF
v_gene: TRBV20-1
j_gene: TRBJ2-2
abundance: many
d_gene: TRBD1